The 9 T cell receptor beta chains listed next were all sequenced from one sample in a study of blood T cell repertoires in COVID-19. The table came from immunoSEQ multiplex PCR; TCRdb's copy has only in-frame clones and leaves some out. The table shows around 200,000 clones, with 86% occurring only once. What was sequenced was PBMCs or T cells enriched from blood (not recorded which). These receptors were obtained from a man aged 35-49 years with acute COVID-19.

CDR3 sequence: CASRDKPRTQYF. DNA for the CDR3: TGTGCCAGCAGGGACAAGCCCCGGACGCAGTATTTT. The chain is built from TRBV27 and TRBJ2-3, with a weak D call TRBD1 (5 bases). Trimming removed 6 bases from V and 9 bases from J, with 13 bases in between. CDR1 is MNHEY, CDR2 SMNVEV, per germline (reference sequence). The CDR3 is 12 residues long.

CDR3 protein: CASSLGRTAAEKLFF. The CDR3, as DNA: TGTGCCAGCAGCTTGGGGCGGACAGCCGCCGAAAAACTGTTTTTT. The chain employs TRBV5-5 and TRBJ1-4; TRBD1 is a possible D gene (6 bases). The V end lost 0 bases, the J end lost 8 bases, and 14 bases lay between the germline ends. This CDR3 is built from 15 residues. CDR1 is SGHKS, CDR2 YYEKEE, per germline (reference sequence).

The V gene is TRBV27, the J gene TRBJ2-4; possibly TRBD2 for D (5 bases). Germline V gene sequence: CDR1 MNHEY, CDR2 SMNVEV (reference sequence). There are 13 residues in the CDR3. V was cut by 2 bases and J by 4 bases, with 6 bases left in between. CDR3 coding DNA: TGTGCCAGCAGTTTAACTAGAAAAAACATTCAGTACTTC. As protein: CASSLTRKNIQYF.

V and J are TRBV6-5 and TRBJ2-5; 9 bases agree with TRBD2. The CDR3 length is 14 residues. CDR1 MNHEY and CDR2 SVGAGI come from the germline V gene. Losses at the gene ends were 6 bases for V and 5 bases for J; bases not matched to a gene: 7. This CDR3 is CASRYSGGGETQYF. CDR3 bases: TGTGCCAGCAGATATAGCGGGGGCGGCGAGACCCAGTACTTC.

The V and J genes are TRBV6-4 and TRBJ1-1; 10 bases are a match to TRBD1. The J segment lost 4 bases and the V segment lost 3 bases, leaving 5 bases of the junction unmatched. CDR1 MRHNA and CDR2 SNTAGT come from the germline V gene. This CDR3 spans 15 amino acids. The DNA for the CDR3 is TGTGCCAGCAGTGAAAGGGACAGGGGAGGCACTGAAGCTTTCTTT. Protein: CASSERDRGGTEAFF.

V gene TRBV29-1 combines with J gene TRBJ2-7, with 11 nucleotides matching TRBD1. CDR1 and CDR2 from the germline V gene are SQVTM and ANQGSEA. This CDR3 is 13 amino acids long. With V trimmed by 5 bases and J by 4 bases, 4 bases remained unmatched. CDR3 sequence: CSVTGTGGYEQYF. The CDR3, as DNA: TGCAGCGTTACCGGGACAGGGGGGTACGAGCAGTACTTC.

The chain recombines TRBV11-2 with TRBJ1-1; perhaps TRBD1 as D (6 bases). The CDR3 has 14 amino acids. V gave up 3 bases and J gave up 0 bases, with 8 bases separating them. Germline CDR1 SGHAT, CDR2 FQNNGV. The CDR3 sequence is CASSLGAMNTEAFF. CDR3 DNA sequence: TGTGCCAGCAGCTTGGGGGCCATGAACACTGAAGCTTTCTTT.

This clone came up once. In nucleotides, the CDR3 is TGTGCCAGCAGTTTATCGGGACAGGGGTATTCACCCCTCCACTTT. Residues: CASSLSGQGYSPLHF. The V call is TRBV28, the J call TRBJ1-6; TRBD1 matches 10 bases. V dropped 1 base and J dropped 8; count of bases not matched to a gene: 2. CDR3 length: 15 residues. CDR1 MDHEN and CDR2 SYDVKM come from the germline V gene.

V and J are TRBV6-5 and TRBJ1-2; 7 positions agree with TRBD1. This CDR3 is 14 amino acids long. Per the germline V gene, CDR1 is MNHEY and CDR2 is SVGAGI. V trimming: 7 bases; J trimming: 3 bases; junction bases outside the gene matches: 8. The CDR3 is CASKGGDRDYGYTF. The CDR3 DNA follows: TGTGCCAGCAAGGGAGGAGACAGGGACTATGGCTACACCTTC.